Each of the 23 T cell receptor beta chains below was sequenced from the same sample in a study of blood T cell repertoires in COVID-19. Repertoires were generated with immunoSEQ multiplex PCR, while TCRdb's copy carries only in-frame clones and drops some. The sample contains 150,000 to 200,000 clones, 70% to 90% of which appear only once. The sample consisted of peripheral blood. The receptor source for this set is a man aged 55 to 70 with active or convalescent COVID-19.

A single count supports this clone. The gene calls are TRBV18 and TRBJ2-5; 9 bases are a match to TRBD2. This CDR3 is 15 amino acids long. The V segment lost 0 bases and the J segment 5 bases; nucleotides outside the gene matches: 4. CDR1 is KGHSH, CDR2 LQKENI, per germline. CDR3 DNA sequence: TGTGCCAGCTCACCACCGGCGGGGGGGCTGGAGACCCAGTACTTC. It is translated as CASSPPAGGLETQYF. The full variable domain, with the rest looked up from reference TRBV18 and TRBJ2-5, is NAGVMQNPRHLVRRRGQEARLRCSPMKGHSHVYWYRQLPEEGLKFMVYLQKENIIDESGMPKERFSAEFPKEGPSILRIQQVVRGDSAAYFCASSPPAGGLETQYFGPGTRLLVL.

This sequence joins TRBV5-1 and TRBJ1-2, with D perhaps TRBD1 (6 bases). V lost 0 bases, J lost 6 bases, and 6 bases lay in between. This CDR3 contains 12 residues. The germline gives CDR1 SGHRS, CDR2 YFSETQ. CDR3: CASSLDRDGYTF. CDR3 DNA: TGCGCCAGCAGCTTGGACAGGGATGGCTACACCTTC. The full variable domain, with the rest looked up from reference TRBV5-1 and TRBJ1-2, is KAGVTQTPRYLIKTRGQQVTLSCSPISGHRSVSWYQQTPGQGLQFLFEYFSETQRNKGNFPGRFSGRQFSNSRSEMNVSTLELGDSALYLCASSLDRDGYTFGSGTRLTVV.

The rearrangement uses TRBV9 and TRBJ2-7; 9 bases match TRBD2. Germline V gives CDR1 SGDLS, CDR2 YYNGEE. V lost 4 bases and J lost 5; bases outside the gene matches: 10. The CDR3 totals 15 residues. The CDR3 nucleotides are TGTGCCAGCAGCCCCCCAGGGACTAGCTGGAACGAGCAGTACTTC. Translating it yields CASSPPGTSWNEQYF.

The chain employs TRBV6-5 and TRBJ2-7; TRBD1 matches 8 bases. The CDR3 totals 15 residues. Per the germline V gene, CDR1 is MNHEY and CDR2 is SVGAGI. V lost 0 bases and J lost 1; bases outside the gene matches: 2. The CDR3 DNA follows: TGTGCCAGCAGTTACTCGGGACAGGCGTCCTACGAGCAGTACTTC. Translated: CASSYSGQASYEQYF.

This chain joins TRBV27 and TRBJ2-3; possibly TRBD2 for D (6 bases). The germline CDR1 and CDR2 sequences are MNHEY and SMNVEV (reference sequence). The CDR3 length is 16 residues. Trimming took off 2 bases at V and 0 bases at J, with 12 bases between the two ends. The CDR3 spells CASSLRGRTSTDTQYF. CDR3 nucleotides: TGTGCCAGCAGTTTACGAGGGAGGACCAGCACAGATACGCAGTATTTT.

The V call is TRBV2, the J call TRBJ1-6, with 9 nucleotides matching TRBD1. The CDR3 length is 16 residues. V trimming: 4 bases; J trimming: 8 bases; junction bases outside the gene matches: 9. Germline assignment: CDR1 SNHLY and CDR2 FYNNEI. The CDR3 nucleotides are TGTGCCAGCAGTGTACCTGAGACAGGGGGATATTCACCCCTCCACTTT. It codes for CASSVPETGGYSPLHF.

The chain recombines TRBV6-5 with TRBJ1-2, with D possibly TRBD1 on 5 matching bases. Between the trimmed V and J ends, which lost 5 bases and 4 bases, there was a span of 14 bases. The CDR3 loop spans 14 amino acids. Per germline, CDR1 MNHEY and CDR2 SVGAGI. This CDR3 is CASSSRGGSYGYTF. The CDR3 DNA is TGTGCCAGCAGTAGTAGGGGCGGTAGCTATGGCTACACCTTC.

This sequence joins TRBV7-9 and TRBJ1-1; a weak D match, TRBD1 (5 bases). Trimming removed 3 bases from V and 4 bases from J, with 12 bases in between. The V gene's germline CDR1 is SEHNR and CDR2 FQNEAQ (reference sequence). This CDR3 region has 14 residues. CDR3: CASSFSGGPTEAFF. The CDR3, as DNA: TGTGCCAGCAGCTTTTCCGGGGGACCCACTGAAGCTTTCTTT.

The rearrangement uses TRBV30 and TRBJ1-4; 7 bases are shared with TRBD1. This CDR3 has 17 residues. J gave up 0 bases and V 2 bases, and 9 bases lay outside the gene matches. Germline values: CDR1 GTSNPN, CDR2 SVGIG (reference sequence). DNA for the CDR3: TGTGCCTGGAGTAGCGGACAGGCTGCTGCAACTAATGAAAAACTGTTTTTT. The encoded protein is CAWSSGQAAATNEKLFF.

As regards this clone: No DNA is shown, since the ends of the CDR3 on it are uncertain; the CDR3 is the one TCRdb lists. The CDR3 protein is CASSKASEWGQGAGGNQPQHF. The chain links TRBV21-1 to TRBJ1-5; TRBD1 was called by the table and not checked on the DNA. TRBV21-1 is noted as a pseudogene. Both ends counted, the CDR3 spans 21 residues.

This rearrangement joins TRBV6-2 or TRBV6-3 to TRBJ1-3; 9 bases match TRBD1. The CDR3 runs 16 residues. V lost 6 bases, J lost 2 bases, and 8 bases stayed unmatched. Germline V gene lookup returns CDR1 MNHEY and CDR2 SVGEGT. CDR3 in DNA: TGTGCCAGCAGCGCCACCGACAGGGGGGCTGGAAACACCATATATTTT. As protein: CASSATDRGAGNTIYF.

This clone occurred a few times. The chain is built from TRBV6-5 and TRBJ2-1; the match to TRBD2 covers 8 bases. The CDR3 is 13 amino acids. The V gene end was trimmed by 6 bases and the J gene end by 13 bases; junction bases not matched to a gene: 11. Germline CDR1 reads MNHEY; CDR2 reads SVGAGI. CDR3 residues: CASRPLAAAGQFF. CDR3 coding DNA: TGTGCCAGCAGGCCACTAGCGGCCGCTGGACAGTTCTTC.

The chain combines TRBV7-5 with TRBJ2-3; no DNA check was done on the table's D call, TRBD1. TRBV7-5 is reported as a pseudogene. CDR3 length: 11 amino acids. CDR3 residues: CPQGGTDTQYF. Written as DNA, the CDR3 is TGTCCCCAAGGGGGCACAGATACGCAGTATTTT.

This rearrangement joins TRBV15 to TRBJ2-7; tentatively, D is TRBD2 (6 bases). Germline assignment: CDR1 LNHNV and CDR2 YYDKDF (reference sequence). Between the trimmed V and J ends, which lost 1 base and 5 bases, there was a span of 21 bases. The CDR3 is 17 amino acids. Written as DNA, the CDR3 is TGTGCCACCAGCAGAGGGAACATCGCGGGGTCCCCCCACGAGCAGTACTTC. Residues: CATSRGNIAGSPHEQYF.

V and J are TRBV9 and TRBJ2-3, with D tentatively TRBD2 (5 bases). CDR1 and CDR2 (germline): SGDLS, YYNGEE. CDR3 length: 15 amino acids. Trimming stripped 3 bases from V and 4 bases from J, with 15 bases between. CDR3 DNA: TGTGCCAGCAGCGCTAGCCCATCGGTACCAGATACGCAGTATTTT. Encoded protein: CASSASPSVPDTQYF.

The CDR3 loop reads CASSSGGYNSPLHF. DNA for the CDR3: TGTGCCAGCAGTAGCGGGGGTTATAATTCACCCCTCCACTTT. The chain has TRBV6-5 and TRBJ1-6; weak D call: TRBD1 (5 bases). Trimming took off 5 bases at V and 4 bases at J, with 9 bases between the two ends. The length of the CDR3 is 14 residues. Germline V gene lookup returns CDR1 MNHEY and CDR2 SVGAGI.

The chain couples TRBV19 to TRBJ2-1, with 11 bases that match TRBD2. Germline V gene lookup returns CDR1 LNHDA and CDR2 SQIVND (reference sequence). This CDR3 is 15 amino acids long. V trimming: 6 bases; J trimming: 2 bases; junction bases outside the gene matches: 3. The CDR3 region has the DNA TGTGCCAGTAGGGTAGCGGGGGGGCCCTACAATGAGCAGTTCTTC. It specifies CASRVAGGPYNEQFF.

With regard to this clone: This sample includes further DNA sequences coding for the same CDR3. V is TRBV5-1 and J is TRBJ2-5, with a tentative D call TRBD1 (5 bases). Germline CDR1 SGHRS, CDR2 YFSETQ. The CDR3 runs 12 residues. V was shortened by 0 bases and J by 5 bases, with 5 bases between the two germline ends. CDR3 nucleotide sequence: TGCGCCAGCAGCTTGGCAGGGGAGACCCAGTACTTC. It yields the protein CASSLAGETQYF.

The V gene is TRBV18, the J gene TRBJ2-6; perhaps TRBD2 as D (7 bases). CDR1 and CDR2 (germline): KGHSH, LQKENI. The V end lost 3 bases, the J end lost 0 bases, and 15 bases lay between the germline ends. The CDR3 extends over 18 amino acids. CDR3 sequence (DNA): TGTGCCAGCTCACCCGAGGCGGGGGCCGGCTCTGGGGCCAACGTCCTGACTTTC. Protein product: CASSPEAGAGSGANVLTF.

The chain is built from TRBV6-5 and TRBJ1-4; 7 positions match TRBD1. Germline V gene lookup returns CDR1 MNHEY and CDR2 SVGAGI. The CDR3 has 15 residues. The ends lost 0 bases at V and 4 bases at J; junction bases unmatched: 2. The CDR3 DNA reads as TGTGCCAGCAGTTACTCGAACAGGGGTAATGAAAAACTGTTTTTT. Encoded protein: CASSYSNRGNEKLFF.

The rearrangement joins TRBV6-5 to TRBJ1-3, with D possibly being TRBD1 (5 bases). Looked up from germline, CDR1 is MNHEY and CDR2 is SVGAGI. V shed 2 bases and J shed 11 bases, with 16 bases lying between them. The CDR3 sequence is 14 residues long. The CDR3 nucleotides are TGTGCCAGCAGTTACACCTCCAGGGAATTCCCCATATATTTT. Its translation is CASSYTSREFPIYF.

The chain couples TRBV6-5 to TRBJ2-6; TRBD2 might be the D (5 bases). CDR3 size: 15 residues. Germline loops: CDR1 MNHEY, CDR2 SVGAGI. V was clipped by 4 bases and J by 2 bases, with 9 bases between them. CDR3 in amino acids: CASSFHGAGANVLTF. CDR3 in DNA: TGTGCCAGCAGTTTTCACGGGGCTGGGGCCAACGTCCTGACTTTC.

The chain joins TRBV5-1 to TRBJ2-7; maybe TRBD2 (7 bases). With 0 bases removed from V and 7 bases from J, the gap between germline ends came to 23 bases. Germline V gene sequence: CDR1 SGHRS, CDR2 YFSETQ. The CDR3 loop spans 17 amino acids. The CDR3 protein is CASSLVSAGANGGEQYF. The CDR3 region has the DNA TGCGCCAGCAGCTTGGTGTCTGCGGGGGCAAATGGGGGGGAGCAGTACTTC.